These 3 T cell receptor beta chains came from one sample sequenced in a study of T cells in Graves' hyperthyroidism and ophthalmopathy. There were TCR beta CDR3 regions amplified from RNA transcripts. The primer set for the first-round RT-PCR of the TCR CDR3 was HTBI. TCRdb analysed the multiplex PCR reads with MiXCR anew, one entry per CDR3 protein. The sample has a few hundred thousand distinct CDR3 sequences; under 60% are singletons. Sequences were obtained from peripheral blood or thyroid tissue (not recorded which). The source of these receptors is a woman younger than 35 with Graves' hyperthyroidism.

This chain joins TRBV7-9 and TRBJ2-7; TRBD1 might be the D (5 bases). Per the germline V gene, CDR1 is SEHNR and CDR2 is FQNEAQ (reference sequence). Trimming removed 3 bases at V and 6 bases at J, with 9 bases between. The length of the CDR3 is 12 residues. DNA for the CDR3: TGTGCCAGCAGCTTGGGGCCCCGCGAGCAGTACTTC. Translating it yields CASSLGPREQYF.

This clonotype was seen a single time. The rearrangement joins TRBV29-1 to TRBJ1-1; D ambiguous. This CDR3 has 12 amino acids. V lost 3 bases and J lost 1, with 6 bases in between. Germline V gene lookup returns CDR1 SQVTM and CDR2 ANQGSEA. CDR3 in DNA: TGCAGCGTTGACTCGGCGAACACTGAAGCTTTCTTT. Translated: CSVDSANTEAFF.

The sample holds many counts of this clonotype. The rearrangement uses TRBV27 and TRBJ1-2; no definite D call. Deletions cut 2 bases from V and 0 bases from J, with 7 bases between. The CDR3 covers 14 residues. Germline CDR1 is MNHEY and CDR2 is SMNVEV (reference sequence). DNA of the CDR3: TGTGCCAGCAGTTTAGGTTCCCCTAACTATGGCTACACCTTC. Its translation: CASSLGSPNYGYTF.